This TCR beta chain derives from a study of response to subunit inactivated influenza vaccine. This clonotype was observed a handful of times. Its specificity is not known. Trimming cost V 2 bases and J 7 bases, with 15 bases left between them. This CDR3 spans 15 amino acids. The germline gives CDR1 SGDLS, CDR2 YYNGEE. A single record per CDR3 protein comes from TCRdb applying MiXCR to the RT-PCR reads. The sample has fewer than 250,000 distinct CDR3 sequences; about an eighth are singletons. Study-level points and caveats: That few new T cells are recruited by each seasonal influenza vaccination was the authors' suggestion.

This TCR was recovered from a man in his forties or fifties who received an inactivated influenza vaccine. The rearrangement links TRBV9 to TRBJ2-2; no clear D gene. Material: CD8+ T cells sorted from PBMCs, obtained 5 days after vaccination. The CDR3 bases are TGTGCCAGCAGCGTTAGTGTCGGCATGGGCGGGGAGCTGTTTTTT. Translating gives CASSVSVGMGGELFF.